This entry describes one T cell receptor (beta chain). Which antigen it targets is not known. No base-level quality is on record; no much larger clone is a single base apart. This record belongs to a study of blood T cells in healthy people across ages (dated by TCRdb to between 2015 and 2017). Background for the entire study: In model experiments, roughly one uniquely barcoded TCR beta cDNA molecule per two T cells was captured by template switching. For two donors (one aged 18 to 30 and one aged 80 or older), the study analyzed two additional independent replicas of 1 million unique cDNA reads from the same blood draw. Donors of different ages were randomly distributed across sequencing lanes to avoid experimental bias. The study measured age-related changes in TCR beta repertoire diversity using deep sequencing normalized with unique cDNA molecular identifiers. The donors were divided into four age groups: young (average roughly 15 years), middle-aged (roughly 42), aged (about 60) and long-lived (around 87).

To prepare the library, 5' RACE was applied. The instrument was an Illumina HiSeq 2500. A second PCR of 7 to 11 cycles was run with a J-beta primer mix and a sample-barcoded 5' primer. Each TCR beta cDNA molecule received a unique molecular identifier from a template-switch 5' adaptor carrying 12 random nucleotides. Each sample yielded at least 2.5 million CDR3-containing paired-end reads. First-strand cDNA synthesis was performed from all RNA using the Mint cDNA synthesis kit, with priming by a TRBC-specific oligonucleotide. After uracil-DNA glycosylase treatment, a first 18-cycle PCR used universal primers M1SS and BC2_uni_R on all cDNA. Per the authors' processing: Each sample was normalized by randomly selecting 1 million high-quality reads, each carrying a distinct molecular identifier. Reads sharing molecular identifiers were discarded rather than binned into consensus sequences. MiTCR, set to a Q25 quality threshold and the strictest error-elimination algorithm, was used for CDR3 identification, clonotype clustering and error correction. A nonparametric unseen species model with Euler transformation was used to estimate lower-bound total TCR beta diversity. Starting from the raw public reads, TCRdb applied fastp trimming at Q25, assembled clones with MiXCR and retained in-frame beta chains. Each entry is one CDR3 protein sequence, shown with its most common DNA and genes. TCRdb's processing, not the study's, gives the V and J calls here. For this sample there are about 1.8 million distinct CDR3 sequences; 49% appear just once. The ten largest clones add up to roughly 2% of the sample.

From its cysteine to its phenylalanine, the CDR3 spans 16 amino acids. Kept here is only the CDR3 DNA, which spans 48 bases and is read in frame from base 1. V sheds 1 base and J sheds 3 bases, leaving 16 bases between their ends. The germline V gene (reference sequence) supplies CDR1 LNHNV and CDR2 YYDKDF. Donors were 39 systemically healthy Caucasian individuals from Russia aged roughly 6 to 90 years. Approximately 9 milliliters of peripheral blood were collected from each donor into EDTA-treated Vacutainer tubes. Ficoll-Paque density-gradient centrifugation was used to isolate PBMCs, with at least 6 million per sample. Total RNA, at least 5 micrograms per sample, was extracted from PBMCs with Trizol reagent. The percentages of naive CD45RAhigh/CD27high T cells were determined by flow cytometry on a PBMC aliquot from every donor. Broader findings and caveats from the paper: Estimates of total diversity based on one million sequenced T cells were considered lower bounds and underestimates. Bulk unsorted PBMC profiling prevented conclusive comparison of naive and antigen-experienced compartments. Compared with the aged group, the long-lived group had more naive CD4+ T cells, fewer expanded clones and increased TCR diversity, suggesting age selection. Observed TCR beta diversity per million T cells fell roughly linearly with age, and a significant reduction was already apparent by age approximately 40. Because the CMV infection status of the donors was unknown, age-related changes in expanded clonotypes may potentially have been confounded. The percentage of naive T cells measured by flow cytometry correlated strongly with observed TCR beta diversity.

The chain joins TRBV15 to TRBJ2-7; the D gene is perhaps TRBD2, on 5 matching bases. The sequence was collected from a woman between 35 and 50 years old in good health. Specimen: blood. The CDR3 reads CATSRARGISYYEQYF. The nucleotides are TGTGCCACCAGCAGAGCTCGGGGTATCTCCTACTACGAGCAGTACTTC. The entire variable domain, with the stretches around the CDR3 drawn from the reference TRBV15 and TRBJ2-7 proteins, is DAMVIQNPRYQVTQFGKPVTLSCSQTLNHNVMYWYQQKSSQAPKLLFHYYDKDFNNEADTPDNFQSRRPNTSFCFLDIRSPGLGDTAMYLCATSRARGISYYEQYFGPGTRLTVT.